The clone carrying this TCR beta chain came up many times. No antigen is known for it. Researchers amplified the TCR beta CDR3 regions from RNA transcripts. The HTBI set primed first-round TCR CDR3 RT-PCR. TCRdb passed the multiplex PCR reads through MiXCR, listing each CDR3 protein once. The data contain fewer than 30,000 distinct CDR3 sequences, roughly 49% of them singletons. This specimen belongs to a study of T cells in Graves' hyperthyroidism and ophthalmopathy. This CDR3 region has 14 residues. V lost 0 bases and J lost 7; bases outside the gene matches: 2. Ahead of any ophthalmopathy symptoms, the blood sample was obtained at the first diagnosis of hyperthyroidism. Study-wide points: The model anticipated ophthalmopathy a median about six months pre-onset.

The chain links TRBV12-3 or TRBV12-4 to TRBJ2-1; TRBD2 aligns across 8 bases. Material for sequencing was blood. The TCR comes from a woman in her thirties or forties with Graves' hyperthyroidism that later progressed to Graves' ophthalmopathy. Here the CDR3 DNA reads TGTGCCAGCAGTTTAGCAGCGGGAGTTAATGAGCAGTTCTTC. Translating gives CASSLAAGVNEQFF.